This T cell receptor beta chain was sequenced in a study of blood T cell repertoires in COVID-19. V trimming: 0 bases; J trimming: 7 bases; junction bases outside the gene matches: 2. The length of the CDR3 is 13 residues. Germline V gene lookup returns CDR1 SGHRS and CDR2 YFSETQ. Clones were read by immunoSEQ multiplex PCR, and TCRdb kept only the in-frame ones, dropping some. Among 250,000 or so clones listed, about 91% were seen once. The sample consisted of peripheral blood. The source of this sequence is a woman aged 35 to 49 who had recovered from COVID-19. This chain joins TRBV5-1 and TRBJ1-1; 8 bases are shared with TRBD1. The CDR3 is CASSLGTGYEAFF. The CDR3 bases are TGCGCCAGCAGCTTGGGGACAGGGTATGAAGCTTTCTTT.